This T cell receptor (beta chain) appears in the sequencing data of a study of blood T cell repertoires in COVID-19. Study at large: Donors in the United States, Italy and Spain gave samples during acute or convalescent COVID-19.

The CDR3 is 13 amino acids. The trim removed 4 bases at V and 4 bases at J, leaving 2 bases unmatched. Germline CDR1 is SGHTA and CDR2 is FQGNSA. Seattle researchers signed up patients amid active infection and tracked them longitudinally. As concerns this clone: Other DNA sequences within the sample encode an identical CDR3.

Source study methods: Amplification of reference gene primers provided the estimated nucleated cell counts. The repertoire was sequenced with immunoSEQ multiplex PCR; TCRdb's copy has only in-frame clones and lacks some. D and trimming come from the DNA, and the V and J calls and clone size come from that table. The profile covers about 480,000 clones, with 88% appearing a single time and roughly 12% taken by the ten largest. Input material: peripheral blood. The sequence came from a woman between 50 and 59 years old with COVID-19, enrolled during active disease. The V call is TRBV7-2, the J call TRBJ1-2; TRBD1 matches at 8 bases. In nucleotides, the CDR3 is TGTGCCAGCAGCTCCACAGGGGGCTATGGCTACACCTTC. It specifies CASSSTGGYGYTF.